Sequencing of this T cell receptor (beta chain) was carried out in a study of a mutant IDH1 vaccine in newly diagnosed glioma (TCRdb year 2021). Context from the whole study: In the chemotherapy-containing groups, vaccination started alongside temozolomide cycles, whereas in patients who had radiotherapy alone it started 4-6 weeks after radiotherapy. Of the roughly 34 treated patients, approximately 62% were male and about 40% were female, and a mean age of approximately 40 years was recorded. Prior to enrollment, standard therapy consisting of radiotherapy alone, temozolomide alone, or radiochemotherapy with temozolomide had been administered to patients, with the combination being received by most patients. The week-35 safety follow-up was designated visit V12, and the week-47 end of study was designated visit V13. Peripheral blood was drawn at six visits: V03 (baseline), V05, V07, V10, V12 and V13. For exploratory analyses, approximately 23 treated patients had longitudinal TCRB deep sequencing done wherever samples were available. Study-wide conclusions, independent of this receptor: Pseudoprogression seemed to be unrelated to changes in the top peripheral T cell clonotypes found by TCRB sequencing. Immune responses induced by the vaccine were seen in 90% to 95% of patients across multiple MHC alleles. Selection of PBMC samples for TCRB deep sequencing was based on availability. It was noted by the authors that analyses of patient blood samples could not be reproduced owing to sample limitations.

Receptor amplification or capture employed the immunoSEQ multiplex PCR assay. Rearranged TCR beta chain sequences were amplified with the hsTCRB Kit following the manufacturer's protocol. An Illumina MiSeq was used to sequence the TCRB libraries. Turning to the authors' computational methods: The proprietary platform of the kit vendor was used for demultiplexing, trimming and gene mapping. Here the immuneACCESS table is served through TCRdb, limited to in-frame sequences with V and J called. Missing clones are a known gap in these copies; in checked studies unresolved V genes cover under half, and the rest lacks a known reason. D and trimming come from the DNA, and the V and J calls and clone size come from that table. Recorded for this sample are 60,000 to 65,000 clones; roughly four fifths of them occurred a single time. The biggest ten clones account for around 5% of the sample. The time point label, as the study defines it: week 35, safety follow-up. A 20-mer mutant IDH1 peptide at 300 micrograms in Montanide made up each vaccine dose, which was injected subcutaneously together with topical imiquimod. Eight vaccinations were administered to patients in weeks 1, 3, 5, 7, 11, 15, 19 and 23, corresponding to visits V03 through V10. Newly diagnosed WHO grade 3 or 4 IDH1-mutant astrocytomas showing loss of nuclear ATRX were present in the donors. The samples were drawn from NOA16, a multicentre, single-arm, open-label phase I trial in Germany that tested a mutant IDH1 peptide vaccine in humans for the first time. Genomic DNA for TCRB sequencing was extracted from EDTA blood using the DNeasy Blood and Tissue Kit.

A note on this clone: Its antigen is unknown. No clone much larger than this one lies a single base away; base qualities are absent.

Specimen: PBMCs, collected from a glioma patient whose treatment included an IDH1 peptide vaccine. The sequence derives from a man aged 35 to 55 with glioma.

In nucleotide form, the sequence is TGTGCCAGCAGTTACGCGGGGACAAAGACCTACGAGCAGTACTTC. Its protein reads: CASSYAGTKTYEQYF. The chain couples TRBV6-6 to TRBJ2-7; the D segment is perhaps TRBD1 or TRBD2, each sharing 6 matched bases. The CDR3 runs 15 residues from the cysteine to the phenylalanine. Only the CDR3 part of the read is kept: 45 bases, read in frame from the first base. The germline V gene (reference sequence) supplies CDR1 MNHNY and CDR2 SVGAGI. V loses 2 bases of germline sequence and J loses 2 bases, and the interval between the two ends is 13 bases.